Listed below are T cell receptor beta chains from one sample, sequenced in a study of cytomegalovirus exposure and HLA in healthy donors. This table comes from immunoSEQ multiplex PCR, and its TCRdb copy is limited to in-frame clones, with some not included. The data hold approximately 180,000 clones, with about 13% observed a single time. The sequenced sample consisted of PBMCs. The receptors shown here come from a man aged 45 to 65 in good health and CMV-seropositive. Each CDR3 is given with its conserved first and last residue. D genes are given only for firm matches. Expanded clones are given a class, and other clones once, few, many or no size at all.

d_call: -; clone_size: -; v_call: TRBV7-9; j_call: TRBJ2-2; cdr3_nt: TGTGCCAGCAGCCCTCTCACACACAGTACCGGGGAGCTGTTTTTT; cdr3_aa: CASSPLTHSTGELFF
d_call: -; clone_size: -; v_call: TRBV11-2; j_call: TRBJ1-2; cdr3_nt: TGTGCCAGCAGCCACAGTTCGAGCTATGGCTACACCTTC; cdr3_aa: CASSHSSSYGYTF
d_call: TRBD1; clone_size: -; v_call: TRBV27; j_call: TRBJ1-6; cdr3_nt: TGTGCCAGCAGTGGACAGGTATCCTATAATTCACCCCTCCACTTT; cdr3_aa: CASSGQVSYNSPLHF
d_call: -; clone_size: -; v_call: TRBV10-3; j_call: TRBJ2-1; cdr3_nt: TGTGCCATCAGTGACGTCTTTAGTGAGCAGTTCTTC; cdr3_aa: CAISDVFSEQFF
d_call: -; clone_size: few; v_call: TRBV7-9; j_call: TRBJ2-1; cdr3_nt: TGTGCCAGCAGCATACAACAGGGCCCTCCTTGGCATGAGCAGTTCTTC; cdr3_aa: CASSIQQGPPWHEQFF
d_call: -; clone_size: -; v_call: TRBV7-2; j_call: TRBJ2-6; cdr3_nt: TGTGCCAGCAGCGGGGCGCGGGAATCTGGGGCCAACGTCCTGACTTTC; cdr3_aa: CASSGARESGANVLTF
d_call: -; clone_size: -; v_call: TRBV5-6; j_call: TRBJ1-5; cdr3_nt: TGTGCCAGCAGCTTGACCCAAGGCCGAGGGCAGCCCCAGCATTTT; cdr3_aa: CASSLTQGRGQPQHF
d_call: -; clone_size: few; v_call: TRBV11-3; j_call: TRBJ2-7; cdr3_nt: TGTGCCAGCAGCTCCGGCGGATCCTCCTACGAGCAGTACTTC; cdr3_aa: CASSSGGSSYEQYF
d_call: -; clone_size: -; v_call: TRBV7-2; j_call: TRBJ2-7; cdr3_nt: TGTGCCAGCAGCTTAGGACATCAGTACGAGCAGTACTTC; cdr3_aa: CASSLGHQYEQYF
d_call: TRBD1; clone_size: few; v_call: TRBV7-6; j_call: TRBJ1-2; cdr3_nt: TGTGCCAGCAGCTTAGGGACAGGTCTACGGGACTATGGCTACACCTTC; cdr3_aa: CASSLGTGLRDYGYTF
d_call: -; clone_size: few; v_call: TRBV18; j_call: TRBJ1-2; cdr3_nt: TGTGCCAGCTCACCACCGTGGGCGGACACGACCTATGGCTACACCTTC; cdr3_aa: CASSPPWADTTYGYTF
d_call: -; clone_size: many; v_call: TRBV4-3; j_call: TRBJ1-2; cdr3_nt: TGCGCCAGCAGCCAGGGGGGAGCTTCTAACTATGGCTACACCTTC; cdr3_aa: CASSQGGASNYGYTF
d_call: -; clone_size: -; v_call: TRBV21-1; j_call: TRBJ1-5; cdr3_nt: TGTGCCAGCACCAAAAGGGCTCCACGGGGGGCCTATCTCAATCAGCCCCAGCATTTT; cdr3_aa: CASTKRAPRGAYLNQPQHF
d_call: TRBD1; clone_size: -; v_call: TRBV28; j_call: TRBJ1-4; cdr3_nt: TGTGCCAGCAGCCCCCAGGGGGCGGGGGATGAAAAACTGTTTTTT; cdr3_aa: CASSPQGAGDEKLFF
d_call: -; clone_size: few; v_call: TRBV30; j_call: TRBJ2-2; cdr3_nt: TGTGCCTGGAGTCCCTCCCCAAGGGGCACCGGGGAGCTGTTTTTT; cdr3_aa: CAWSPSPRGTGELFF
d_call: -; clone_size: -; v_call: TRBV5-4; j_call: TRBJ1-1; cdr3_nt: TGTGCCAGCAAACCGGGACAGAACACTGAAGCTTTCTTT; cdr3_aa: CASKPGQNTEAFF
d_call: -; clone_size: few; v_call: TRBV5-4; j_call: TRBJ1-3; cdr3_nt: TGTGCCAGCAGCTCGCGGGGGGGAAACACCATATATTTT; cdr3_aa: CASSSRGGNTIYF
d_call: TRBD2; clone_size: many; v_call: TRBV18; j_call: TRBJ2-3; cdr3_nt: TGTGCCAGCTCACCGAGCAGCGGGGCTGGCACAGATACGCAGTATTTT; cdr3_aa: CASSPSSGAGTDTQYF
d_call: TRBD1; clone_size: -; v_call: TRBV5-1; j_call: TRBJ1-1; cdr3_nt: TGCGCCAGCAGTCAGATTGGGACAGGGGATACTGAAGCTTTCTTT; cdr3_aa: CASSQIGTGDTEAFF
d_call: -; clone_size: -; v_call: TRBV28; j_call: TRBJ2-1; cdr3_nt: TGTGCCAGCACCTTGGGGGGGCCCTACAATGAGCAGTTCTTC; cdr3_aa: CASTLGGPYNEQFF
d_call: TRBD1; clone_size: -; v_call: TRBV7-8; j_call: TRBJ1-1; cdr3_nt: TGTGCCAGCAGCCCCTTAGTTATTAGGGGGCGAACTGAAGCTTTCTTT; cdr3_aa: CASSPLVIRGRTEAFF
d_call: -; clone_size: -; v_call: TRBV6-1; j_call: TRBJ1-5; cdr3_nt: TGTGCCAGCGAAACGGGGAGACAGCCCCAGCATTTT; cdr3_aa: CASETGRQPQHF
d_call: TRBD2; clone_size: -; v_call: TRBV6-1; j_call: TRBJ2-7; cdr3_nt: TGTGCCAGCAGTGAAGTGCGGGGGATCAACGAGCAGTACTTC; cdr3_aa: CASSEVRGINEQYF
d_call: TRBD2; clone_size: few; v_call: TRBV11-2; j_call: TRBJ2-1; cdr3_nt: TGTGCCAGCATCTATCGGGGGGGGACGTACGATGAGCAGTTCTTC; cdr3_aa: CASIYRGGTYDEQFF
d_call: TRBD1; clone_size: few; v_call: TRBV7-9; j_call: TRBJ1-1; cdr3_nt: TGTGCCAGCAGCTTAAGACAGGGGGCGCCCAGAACTGAAGCTTTCTTT; cdr3_aa: CASSLRQGAPRTEAFF
d_call: TRBD2; clone_size: -; v_call: TRBV28; j_call: TRBJ2-3; cdr3_nt: TGTGCCAGCAGTTTAGGGCGGGGGGGCTTCATTTTAGATACGCAGTATTTT; cdr3_aa: CASSLGRGGFILDTQYF
d_call: -; clone_size: -; v_call: TRBV4-3; j_call: TRBJ1-4; cdr3_nt: TGCGCCAGCAGCCAAGGAGGGGGATCCAATGAAAAACTGTTTTTT; cdr3_aa: CASSQGGGSNEKLFF
d_call: -; clone_size: few; v_call: TRBV19; j_call: TRBJ1-2; cdr3_nt: TGTGCCAGTAGGCATGACAGAAACTATGGCTACACCTTC; cdr3_aa: CASRHDRNYGYTF
d_call: TRBD2; clone_size: -; v_call: TRBV2; j_call: TRBJ2-3; cdr3_nt: TGTGCCAGCAGCGGAAGGGCGGGGGGGACAGATACGCAGTATTTT; cdr3_aa: CASSGRAGGTDTQYF
d_call: TRBD1; clone_size: few; v_call: TRBV7-9; j_call: TRBJ1-2; cdr3_nt: TGTGCCAGCAGTCCCGAACCGGGACAGGGAGCCTATGGCTACACCTTC; cdr3_aa: CASSPEPGQGAYGYTF
d_call: TRBD2; clone_size: -; v_call: TRBV6-1; j_call: TRBJ2-3; cdr3_nt: TGTGCCAGCAGTGGGCTAGCGGGGGGCTCCTACACAGATACGCAGTATTTT; cdr3_aa: CASSGLAGGSYTDTQYF
d_call: -; clone_size: -; v_call: TRBV23-1; j_call: TRBJ2-7; cdr3_nt: TGCGCCAGCAGTCAATCGGGAGGGGGAATCTCCTACGAGCAGTACTTC; cdr3_aa: CASSQSGGGISYEQYF
d_call: TRBD1; clone_size: -; v_call: TRBV30; j_call: TRBJ2-7; cdr3_nt: TGTGCCTGGAGACTAGACAGGGGCTCCTACGAGCAGTACTTC; cdr3_aa: CAWRLDRGSYEQYF
d_call: -; clone_size: few; v_call: TRBV5-6; j_call: TRBJ2-5; cdr3_nt: TGTGCCAGCAGCCCCCGGGTCGCTAAGGAGACCCAGTACTTC; cdr3_aa: CASSPRVAKETQYF
d_call: TRBD1; clone_size: -; v_call: TRBV4-3; j_call: TRBJ1-5; cdr3_nt: TGCGCCAGCAGCCAAGGGGACAGGGGGCTGTATCAGCCCCAGCATTTT; cdr3_aa: CASSQGDRGLYQPQHF
d_call: -; clone_size: -; v_call: TRBV28; j_call: TRBJ2-2; cdr3_nt: TGTGCCAGCCGTTGGGCTCGGACCGGGGAGCTGTTTTTT; cdr3_aa: CASRWARTGELFF
d_call: -; clone_size: -; v_call: TRBV27; j_call: TRBJ1-1; cdr3_nt: TGTGCCAGCAGTTTCGGGAGGGGTATGAACACTGAAGCTTTCTTT; cdr3_aa: CASSFGRGMNTEAFF
d_call: -; clone_size: -; v_call: TRBV11-3; j_call: TRBJ1-6; cdr3_nt: TGTGCCAGCAGCTTACGCGGGGAGAATTCACCCCTCCACTTT; cdr3_aa: CASSLRGENSPLHF